The next 16 T cell receptor beta chains were all read from a single sample in a study of cytomegalovirus exposure and HLA in healthy donors. The PCR was carried out with 60 Vbeta primers and 13 Jbeta primers. Generated by immunoSEQ multiplex PCR, the TCRdb table keeps only in-frame clones and is missing some. Of approximately 220,000 clones detected, roughly 80% appear once; the ten largest clones hold 0.2% to 0.25%. Sequencing was done on a sample of PBMCs. Receptors were obtained from a girl aged 2 to 9 in good health and CMV-seronegative.

The sample holds one count of this clone. This chain uses TRBV10-3 with TRBJ2-2, with 11 bases matching TRBD2. Germline CDR1 is ENHRY and CDR2 is SYGVKD. Trimming removed 6 bases from V and 4 bases from J; junction bases left unmatched: 4. This CDR3 has 15 residues. CDR3 protein: CAISTGTSGTGELFF. The CDR3 nucleotides read TGTGCCATCAGCACCGGGACTAGCGGCACCGGGGAGCTGTTTTTT.

This rearrangement joins TRBV11-2 to TRBJ2-7, with 7 bases fitting TRBD2. Germline V CDR1 and CDR2: SGHAT, FQNNGV. The CDR3 is 15 amino acids. V shed 1 base, J shed 6 bases, and the junction held 9 bases outside the gene matches. CDR3 residues: CASSLGLAGDGEQYF. The CDR3 DNA follows: TGTGCCAGCAGCTTAGGGTTGGCGGGAGACGGCGAGCAGTACTTC.

This rearrangement joins TRBV29-1 to TRBJ1-1, with 7 bases identical to TRBD1. The V gene's germline CDR1 is SQVTM and CDR2 ANQGSEA. J was trimmed by 1 base and V by 3 bases; bases with no gene match: 5. CDR3 length equals 14 residues. CDR3 nucleotide sequence: TGCAGCGTTGATCAGTGGGACAGGAACACTGAAGCTTTCTTT. Its translation is CSVDQWDRNTEAFF.

The gene calls are TRBV14 and TRBJ1-3; D remains ambiguous. Trimming left V 4 bases short and J 8 bases short, with 15 bases between. The length of the CDR3 is 14 residues. From germline, CDR1 is SGHDN and CDR2 FVKESK. CDR3 DNA sequence: TGTGCCAGCAGCCTAAAAGTATGGGGAGACACCATATATTTT. Translation gives CASSLKVWGDTIYF.

The gene calls are TRBV27 and TRBJ2-5, with 8 bases matching TRBD2. This CDR3 spans 20 amino acids. V was pared by 4 bases and J by 1 base, with 20 bases of the junction left unmatched. Germline-derived CDR1 and CDR2 are MNHEY and SMNVEV (reference sequence). The CDR3 here is CASSSQTRPRGGSPQETQYF. The CDR3 nucleotides read TGTGCCAGCAGTTCCCAGACTAGACCCCGGGGGGGGTCTCCCCAAGAGACCCAGTACTTC.

The V call is TRBV4-1, the J call TRBJ2-3, with 8 bases fitting TRBD2. Germline V gene lookup returns CDR1 MGHRA and CDR2 YSYEKL. This CDR3 is built from 16 residues. V was pared by 6 bases and J by 2 bases, with 10 bases of the junction left unmatched. The CDR3 protein is CASSPGAGGDTDTQYF. The CDR3 nucleotides read TGCGCCAGCAGTCCGGGGGCGGGGGGAGACACAGATACGCAGTATTTT.

V and J are TRBV18 and TRBJ2-1; no reliable D call. This CDR3 comprises 12 residues. V dropped 3 bases and J dropped 10 bases, with 10 bases sitting between them. Germline assignment: CDR1 KGHSH and CDR2 LQKENI. The CDR3 reads CASSPTWREQFF. The CDR3 DNA follows: TGTGCCAGCTCACCTACATGGAGAGAGCAGTTCTTC.

The chain recombines TRBV2 with TRBJ1-5, with 10 bases matching TRBD1. The V segment lost 2 bases and the J segment 7 bases; nucleotides outside the gene matches: 8. Germline V gene lookup returns CDR1 SNHLY and CDR2 FYNNEI. The CDR3 is 16 residues long. CDR3 DNA sequence: TGTGCCAGCAGTGAACTGCCGGGACAGGGGTTCCAGCCCCAGCATTTT. Its translation is CASSELPGQGFQPQHF.

The chain employs TRBV29-1 and TRBJ1-1; unclear D gene. V gave up 4 bases and J gave up 0 bases, with 9 bases separating them. The CDR3 sequence is 13 residues long. CDR1 and CDR2 from the germline V gene are SQVTM and ANQGSEA. This CDR3 is CSVGQVLNTEAFF. CDR3 DNA: TGCAGCGTTGGGCAGGTCCTGAACACTGAAGCTTTCTTT.

In its sample, this clone was seen once. V is TRBV7-9 and J is TRBJ2-7; 8 bases agree with TRBD1. Germline values: CDR1 SEHNR, CDR2 FQNEAQ (reference sequence). CDR3 size: 16 residues. With 5 bases clipped from V and 7 bases from J, the junction kept 16 bases outside the gene matches. The CDR3 loop is CASSPPGRTGLGEQYF. The CDR3 bases are TGTGCCAGCAGCCCCCCAGGGAGGACAGGGCTGGGGGAGCAGTACTTC.

The gene calls are TRBV14 and TRBJ2-1, with TRBD2 matching 9 bases. V shed 2 bases, J shed 6 bases, and the junction held 8 bases outside the gene matches. In germline, CDR1 is SGHDN, CDR2 FVKESK. The CDR3 totals 16 residues. The CDR3 nucleotides are TGTGCCAGCAGCCAACGCGGGAGGGCCGCGGGCAATGAGCAGTTCTTC. The encoded protein is CASSQRGRAAGNEQFF.

This clone has a single count. For the CDR3, the DNA is TGCGCCAGCAGCCAAGCACAGGACAGGGTAGGGGAGACCCAGTACTTC. It is translated as CASSQAQDRVGETQYF. The chain couples TRBV4-1 to TRBJ2-5, with 8 bases matching TRBD1. V was pared by 1 base and J by 5 bases, with 9 bases of the junction left unmatched. The CDR3 totals 16 residues. Germline CDR1 and CDR2: MGHRA and YSYEKL.

The V and J genes are TRBV6-4 and TRBJ2-1; D possibly corresponds to TRBD1 (7 bases). This CDR3 region has 17 residues. The germline V gene encodes CDR1 MRHNA and CDR2 SNTAGT. V gave up 5 bases and J gave up 3 bases, with 20 bases separating them. CDR3 sequence (DNA): TGTGCCAGCAGTCGAAAACAGGGTCAGGGGGGCTACAATGAGCAGTTCTTC. Translating it yields CASSRKQGQGGYNEQFF.

This clone was detected only once. This sequence joins TRBV11-2 and TRBJ2-3; possible D gene TRBD1, 5 bases. This CDR3 is built from 15 residues. Germline CDR1 reads SGHAT; CDR2 reads FQNNGV. Deletions cut 4 bases from V and 2 bases from J, with 13 bases between. CDR3 sequence (DNA): TGTGCCAGCAGCTCTTGGGCAGGGAACACAGATACGCAGTATTTT. Its translation: CASSSWAGNTDTQYF.

The sample holds one count of this clone. The rearrangement links TRBV10-3 to TRBJ2-7; 7 bases line up with TRBD2. Trimming at V came to 5 bases and at J to 4 bases, leaving 11 bases not matched to a gene. Germline lookup yields CDR1 ENHRY and CDR2 SYGVKD. The CDR3 spans 15 residues. DNA of the CDR3: TGTGCCATCAGTTCTACTAGCGCGGACTATTACGAGCAGTACTTC. Encoded protein: CAISSTSADYYEQYF.

This clone was seen a handful of times. The chain links TRBV2 to TRBJ1-2; a weak D match, TRBD1 (5 bases). Germline CDR1 reads SNHLY; CDR2 reads FYNNEI. This CDR3 is built from 11 residues. V was shortened by 9 bases and J by 5 bases, with 10 bases between the two germline ends. The CDR3 is CASSRDYGYTF. The CDR3 DNA sequence: TGTGCCAGTAGCAGGGATTATGGCTACACCTTC.